A selection of T cell receptor beta chains follows, all from one sample in a study of blood T cell repertoires in COVID-19. Using immunoSEQ multiplex PCR, the repertoire was profiled, and TCRdb retains in-frame clones only, with some absent. The data contain about 210,000 clones, around four fifths of them seen just once; the ten biggest clones take up 7% to 10%. The specimen was peripheral blood. The receptors originated from a woman between 45 and 60 years old with acute or convalescent COVID-19. Both conserved end residues are part of each CDR3. D genes are given only for firm matches. Part of the rows lack a size; the others show once, few, many or a class for expanded clones.

V gene	clone size	J gene	D gene	CDR3 protein	CDR3 DNA
TRBV6-6	NA	TRBJ2-7	TRBD1	CASSPRGGTGGNEQYF	TGTGCCAGCAGCCCGCGGGGCGGGACAGGGGGCAACGAGCAGTACTTC
TRBV6-5	NA	TRBJ2-7	TRBD2	CASYPSGTFEQYF	TGTGCCAGCTATCCTAGCGGGACTTTCGAGCAGTACTTC
TRBV19	NA	TRBJ2-5	TRBD2	CASTSPGLAEQETQYF	TGTGCCAGTACCTCACCGGGACTAGCGGAACAAGAGACCCAGTACTTC
TRBV30	NA	TRBJ2-5	NA	CAWSRSLQETQYF	TGTGCCTGGAGTCGGAGCCTCCAAGAGACCCAGTACTTC
TRBV5-1	few	TRBJ2-1	NA	CASSLFGGTKGAIQFF	TGCGCCAGCAGCTTGTTTGGCGGGACCAAGGGAGCCATACAGTTCTTC
TRBV7-9	once	TRBJ1-1	NA	CASSSSGGNTEAFF	TGTGCCAGCAGCTCCTCCGGGGGAAACACTGAAGCTTTCTTT
TRBV28	once	TRBJ1-1	NA	CASTQFRDGGEAFF	TGTGCCAGCACCCAGTTCCGGGACGGGGGTGAAGCTTTCTTT
TRBV10-1	NA	TRBJ2-1	NA	CASSESKGQGRYEQFF	TGCGCCAGCAGTGAGTCGAAGGGCCAGGGCCGGTATGAGCAGTTCTTC
TRBV2	NA	TRBJ2-5	TRBD2	CASRGTSGETQYF	TGTGCCAGCAGGGGAACTAGCGGGGAGACCCAGTACTTC
TRBV6-4	NA	TRBJ1-6	NA	CASSDERGGSPLHF	TGTGCCAGCAGTGACGAGAGGGGAGGGTCACCCCTCCACTTT
TRBV7-2	NA	TRBJ1-2	NA	CASSLAGRGANYGYTF	TGTGCCAGCAGCTTAGCTGGGAGGGGCGCTAACTATGGCTACACCTTC
TRBV6-1	NA	TRBJ2-5	NA	CASSEVIAGQETQYF	TGTGCCAGCAGTGAAGTCATCGCCGGTCAAGAGACCCAGTACTTC
TRBV3-1/TRBV3-2	NA	TRBJ2-1	NA	CASSQSRSIEQFF	TGTGCCAGCAGCCAATCGAGGTCGATTGAGCAGTTCTTC
TRBV7-9	NA	TRBJ2-2	TRBD1	CASSSTPGQGANTGELFF	TGTGCCAGCAGCTCCACCCCGGGACAGGGGGCAAACACCGGGGAGCTGTTTTTT
TRBV30	NA	TRBJ1-4	TRBD1	CAWSARVGQGYEKLFF	TGTGCCTGGAGTGCTCGTGTCGGACAGGGGTATGAAAAACTGTTTTTT
TRBV4-1	NA	TRBJ2-2	NA	CASSHSKGDTGELFF	TGCGCCAGCAGCCATTCTAAGGGGGACACCGGGGAGCTGTTTTTT
TRBV3-1/TRBV3-2	NA	TRBJ2-5	NA	CASAGAEGYQETQYF	TGTGCCAGCGCCGGGGCGGAGGGATACCAAGAGACCCAGTACTTC
TRBV5-6	NA	TRBJ1-1	TRBD1	CASSRRQGAAPEAFF	TGTGCCAGCAGCCGGCGACAGGGGGCTGCTCCTGAAGCTTTCTTT
TRBV14	NA	TRBJ2-5	TRBD1	CASSRDSTLRTQYF	TGTGCCAGCAGCCGGGACAGCACCTTGCGGACCCAGTACTTC
TRBV6-5	NA	TRBJ1-4	NA	CASRGDDEKLFF	TGTGCCAGCAGAGGAGATGATGAAAAACTGTTTTTT
TRBV2	NA	TRBJ1-3	TRBD1	CASSRQGRLSGNTIYF	TGTGCCAGCAGTCGACAGGGCCGACTATCTGGAAACACCATATATTTT
TRBV5-5	once	TRBJ2-6	TRBD1	CASRAGQGAGANVLTF	TGTGCCAGCAGGGCTGGTCAGGGGGCTGGGGCCAACGTCCTGACTTTC
TRBV19	NA	TRBJ2-7	NA	CASSIGGGAYYEQYF	TGTGCCAGTAGTATAGGTGGAGGGGCGTACTACGAGCAGTACTTC
TRBV10-3	few	TRBJ2-7	TRBD1	CAIKDRAETYEQYF	TGTGCCATCAAGGACAGGGCGGAAACCTACGAGCAGTACTTC
TRBV5-1	NA	TRBJ2-5	TRBD2	CASSRTRQETQYF	TGCGCCAGCAGCCGGACTAGACAAGAGACCCAGTACTTC
TRBV9	NA	TRBJ2-1	NA	CASSVISSNINEQFF	TGTGCCAGCAGCGTGATTTCTAGCAATATCAATGAGCAGTTCTTC
TRBV28	NA	TRBJ2-7	NA	CASSYRGYYEQYF	TGTGCCAGCAGTTATAGGGGTTACTACGAGCAGTACTTC
TRBV6-4	NA	TRBJ1-4	NA	CASTDSNTYGGVRASREKLFF	TGTGCCAGCACGGACTCTAACACCTATGGGGGCGTTCGGGCATCTAGGGAAAAACTGTTTTTT
TRBV19	once	TRBJ1-5	NA	CASSIRGVNDQPQHF	TGTGCCAGTAGTATACGGGGGGTAAATGATCAGCCCCAGCATTTT
TRBV7-2	NA	TRBJ1-2	NA	CASSLAFASPGGYTF	TGTGCCAGCAGCTTAGCGTTTGCCTCCCCTGGCGGCTACACCTTC
TRBV5-6	NA	TRBJ2-2	NA	CASSLSPQGIGELFF	TGTGCCAGCAGCTTGTCCCCCCAGGGAATCGGGGAGCTGTTTTTT
TRBV4-2	NA	TRBJ2-1	NA	CASSQDVVAYSYNEQFF	TGTGCCAGCAGCCAAGATGTAGTAGCCTACTCCTACAATGAGCAGTTCTTC
TRBV27	NA	TRBJ2-7	TRBD2	CASSLSGGIYEQYF	TGTGCCAGCAGTTTATCGGGGGGGATCTACGAGCAGTACTTC
TRBV3-1/TRBV3-2	NA	TRBJ2-5	TRBD2	CASSPSTGGVRETQYF	TGTGCCAGCAGCCCCTCGACGGGAGGCGTCAGGGAGACCCAGTACTTC
TRBV27	NA	TRBJ1-6	NA	CASSLSPRANSPLHF	TGTGCCAGCAGTTTATCGCCCAGGGCCAATTCACCCCTCCACTTT
TRBV7-9	NA	TRBJ1-2	NA	CASSLVEDGYTF	TGTGCCAGCAGCTTAGTAGAAGATGGCTACACCTTC
TRBV28	once	TRBJ2-2	TRBD2	CASSFPRVASGRTGELFF	TGTGCCAGCAGTTTTCCCCGGGTGGCTAGCGGGAGGACCGGGGAGCTGTTTTTT
TRBV5-1	NA	TRBJ2-5	NA	CASSLGFVGRGALQETQYF	TGCGCCAGCAGCTTGGGCTTCGTGGGACGGGGGGCCCTTCAAGAGACCCAGTACTTC
TRBV7-8	NA	TRBJ1-2	TRBD1	CASSFQGEDSYGYTF	TGTGCCAGCAGCTTCCAGGGGGAGGATAGCTATGGCTACACCTTC
TRBV7-9	NA	TRBJ1-1	NA	CASSLAGLNTEAFF	TGTGCCAGCAGCTTAGCCGGTTTGAACACTGAAGCTTTCTTT
TRBV5-1	NA	TRBJ2-7	TRBD1	CASRRDRTYEQYF	TGCGCCAGCAGACGGGACAGAACCTACGAGCAGTACTTC